The 2 T cell receptor beta chains below come from one sample, sequenced in a study of identical twins (TCRdb year 2016). The library was generated by 5' RACE. Reads for this sample came from an Illumina HiSeq 2000. The public sequencing data were trimmed at Q25 with fastp and processed into clonotypes with MiXCR by TCRdb, which kept only in-frame beta chains. Every entry covers one CDR3 protein and lists the most common genes and DNA from its rows. This sample comprises roughly 1,500,000 distinct CDR3 sequences, roughly 35% of them detected only once. 0.25% to 0.3% of the sample belongs to the ten largest clones. The specimen sequenced was cord blood. The receptors were sampled from a newborn girl in good health.

This clonotype was observed a handful of times. The V call is TRBV20-1, the J call TRBJ2-3; 9 nucleotides align to TRBD2. The CDR3 spans 16 residues. Germline V gene lookup returns CDR1 DFQATT and CDR2 SNEGSKA (reference sequence). The V and J ends lost 3 bases and 2 bases, in that order; junction bases with no gene match: 9. The CDR3 sequence: CSARRLAAFFTDTQYF. DNA of the CDR3: TGCAGTGCTAGGAGACTAGCGGCATTCTTCACAGATACGCAGTATTTT.

The J gene is TRBJ2-4, the V gene TRBV2; D may be TRBD1 (6 bases). The J call may not be correct, given that the DNA end is closer to TRBJ2-7. CDR1 and CDR2 from the germline V gene are SNHLY and FYNNEI. This CDR3 is 13 amino acids long. In nucleotides, the CDR3 is TGTGCCAGCGCCAGGGGTGGAACCTACGAGCAGTACTTC. It codes for CASARGGTYEQYF.